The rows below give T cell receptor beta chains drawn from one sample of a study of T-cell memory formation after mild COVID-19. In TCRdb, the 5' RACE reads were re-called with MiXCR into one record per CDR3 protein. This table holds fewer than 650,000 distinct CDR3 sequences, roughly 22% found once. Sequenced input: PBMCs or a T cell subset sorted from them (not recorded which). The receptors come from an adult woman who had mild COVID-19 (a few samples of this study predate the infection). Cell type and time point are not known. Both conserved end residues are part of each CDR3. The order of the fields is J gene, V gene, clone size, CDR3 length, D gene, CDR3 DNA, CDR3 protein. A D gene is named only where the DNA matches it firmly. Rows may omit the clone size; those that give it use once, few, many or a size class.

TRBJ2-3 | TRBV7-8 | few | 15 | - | TGTGCCAGCAGCTTAGGCGGGGATAACACAGATACGCAGTATTTT | CASSLGGDNTDTQYF
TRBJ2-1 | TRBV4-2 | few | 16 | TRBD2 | TGTGCCAGCAGCCCGTTACTAGCGGGGTTGGCTGGTGAGCAGTTCTTC | CASSPLLAGLAGEQFF
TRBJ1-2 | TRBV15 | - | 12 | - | TGTGCCACCATGGGCAGCAACTATGGCTACACCTTC | CATMGSNYGYTF
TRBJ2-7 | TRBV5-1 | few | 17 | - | TGCGCCAGCAGCCGCCGGGAAATCCGGGGGTGGTCCTACGAGCAGTACTTC | CASSRREIRGWSYEQYF
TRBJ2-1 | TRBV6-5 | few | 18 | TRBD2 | TGTGCCAGCAGTTACTCGAGAAGTAGCGGGGGGATTTACAATGAGCAGTTCTTC | CASSYSRSSGGIYNEQFF
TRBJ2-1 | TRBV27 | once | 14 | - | TGTGCCAGCAGTTTCGGCGGATGGGACAATGAGCAGTTCTTC | CASSFGGWDNEQFF
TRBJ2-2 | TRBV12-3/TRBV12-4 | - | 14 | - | TGTGCCAGCAGTGACGGGGGGAACACCGGGGAGCTGTTTTTT | CASSDGGNTGELFF
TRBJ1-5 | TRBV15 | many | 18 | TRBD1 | TGTGCCACCAGCAGAGACTCAAATACAGGGGTAGGCAATCAGCCCCAGCATTTT | CATSRDSNTGVGNQPQHF
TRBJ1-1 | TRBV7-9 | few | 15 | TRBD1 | TGTGCCAGCAGCGAAGGACAGGGGGCCTACACTGAAGCTTTCTTT | CASSEGQGAYTEAFF
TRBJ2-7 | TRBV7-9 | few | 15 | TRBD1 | TGTGCCAGCAGCCGCATAGGGGACAGCGGCTACGAGCAGTACTTC | CASSRIGDSGYEQYF
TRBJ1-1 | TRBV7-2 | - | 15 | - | TGTGCCAGCAGCTTAGCCCCGAGGGCGAACACTGAAGCTTTCTTT | CASSLAPRANTEAFF
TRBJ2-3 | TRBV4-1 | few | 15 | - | TGCGCCAGCAGCCAAGAGAGCCTTAGCACAGATACGCAGTATTTT | CASSQESLSTDTQYF
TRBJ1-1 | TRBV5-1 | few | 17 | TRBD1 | TGCGCCAGCAGCTTCTCGGGGACAGGGGGCGCGGGGACTGAAGCTTTCTTT | CASSFSGTGGAGTEAFF
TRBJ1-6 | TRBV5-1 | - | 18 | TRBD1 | TGCGCCAGCAGCTTGGAACCGGGACAGGGAGTCGCTGGCTCACCCCTCCACTTT | CASSLEPGQGVAGSPLHF
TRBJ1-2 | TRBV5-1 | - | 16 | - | TGCGCCAGCAGCTTGGAGGGGCCCCGGGGGGGCTATGGCTACACCTTC | CASSLEGPRGGYGYTF
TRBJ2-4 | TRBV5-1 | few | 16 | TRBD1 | TGCGCCAGCAGCTCTGGTCTACAGGGGTCCAAAAACATTCAGTACTTC | CASSSGLQGSKNIQYF
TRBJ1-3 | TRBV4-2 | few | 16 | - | TGTGCCAGCAGCCAATCCGAGACAGAAGGTGAAAACACCATATATTTT | CASSQSETEGENTIYF
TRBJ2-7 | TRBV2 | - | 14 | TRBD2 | TGTGCCAGCAGTGAGACTAGCGTCATAAACGAGCAGTACTTC | CASSETSVINEQYF
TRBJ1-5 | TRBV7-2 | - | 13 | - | TGTGCCAGCAGCTTTACAGGAGGGCAGCCCCAGCATTTT | CASSFTGGQPQHF
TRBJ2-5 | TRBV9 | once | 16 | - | TGTGCCAGCAGCGTAGAAAAGGGCGGCGAGGGGGAGACCCAGTACTTC | CASSVEKGGEGETQYF
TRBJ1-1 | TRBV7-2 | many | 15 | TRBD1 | TGTGCCAGCAGCCCCCAACAGGGGGCCTTTACTGAAGCTTTCTTT | CASSPQQGAFTEAFF
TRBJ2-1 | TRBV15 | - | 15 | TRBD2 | TGTGCCACCAGCAGAGATCGAGCGGGATACAATGAGCAGTTCTTC | CATSRDRAGYNEQFF